This TCR beta chain appears in the sequencing data of a study of T cell responses to AZD1222 COVID-19 vaccine. The germline V gene encodes CDR1 SGHTA and CDR2 FQGTGA. The CDR3 consists of 15 residues. V was clipped by 2 bases and J by 0 bases, with 11 bases between them. The data were produced by immunoSEQ multiplex PCR, yet TCRdb's version contains in-frame clones alone and is incomplete. The table includes approximately 100,000 clones, 80% to 95% detected once. The TCR comes from an adult in good health. This material consisted of peripheral blood, taken on day 0 of AZD1222 vaccination. The chain joins TRBV7-3 to TRBJ2-7, with TRBD2 as a possible D gene (5 bases). The CDR3 nucleotides read TGTGCCAGCAGCTTACAAAGCGGAGGCTCCTACGAGCAGTACTTC. Its protein is CASSLQSGGSYEQYF.